Listed here are 12 T cell receptor beta chains from one sample, sequenced in a study of cytomegalovirus exposure and HLA in healthy donors. Using immunoSEQ multiplex PCR, the repertoire was profiled, and TCRdb retains in-frame clones only, with some absent. The table includes around 54,000 clones, approximately 90% detected once. Input material: PBMCs. The receptors derive from a woman between 18 and 29 years old in good health and CMV-seropositive.

The chain is built from TRBV28 and TRBJ2-2; 10 nucleotides align to TRBD2. The CDR3 loop spans 15 amino acids. The trim removed 7 bases at V and 6 bases at J, leaving 8 bases unmatched. From germline, CDR1 is MDHEN and CDR2 SYDVKM. This chain's CDR3 is CASIQAGGRSGELFF. CDR3 nucleotides: TGTGCCAGCATCCAAGCGGGGGGGCGTTCCGGGGAGCTGTTTTTT.

A few counts support this clone. The V call is TRBV7-9, the J call TRBJ2-7, with a possible D match to TRBD2 (6 bases). The CDR3 length is 15 residues. V was shortened by 1 base and J by 2 bases, with 12 bases between the two germline ends. CDR1 SEHNR and CDR2 FQNEAQ come from the germline V gene (reference sequence). The CDR3 is CASSLGSGPTYEQYF. CDR3 DNA sequence: TGTGCCAGCAGCTTAGGCAGCGGGCCAACCTACGAGCAGTACTTC.

V is TRBV6-1 and J is TRBJ2-7, with unresolved D. Germline loops: CDR1 MNHNS, CDR2 SASEGT. The CDR3 has 13 amino acids. Deletions cut 6 bases from V and 3 bases from J, with 12 bases between. CDR3 in DNA: TGTGCCAGCAGAGAGGTCCGAGACTACGAGCAGTACTTC. As protein: CASREVRDYEQYF.

V usage is TRBV10-3 and J usage is TRBJ1-3, with D perhaps TRBD1 (5 bases). This CDR3 has 16 residues. V gave up 3 bases and J gave up 2 bases, with 14 bases separating them. The germline V gene has CDR1 ENHRY and CDR2 SYGVKD. The CDR3 reads CAISDPRGGAGNTIYF. In nucleotides, the CDR3 is TGTGCCATCAGTGACCCTAGGGGAGGGGCTGGAAACACCATATATTTT.

The chain couples TRBV7-8 to TRBJ1-3; the D is unclear. Trimming removed 4 bases at V and 1 base at J, with 8 bases between. The CDR3 consists of 14 residues. CDR1 is SGHVS and CDR2 is FQNEAQ in the germline V gene. The CDR3 loop is CASSSTRSGNTIYF. The CDR3 nucleotides are TGTGCCAGCAGCTCCACGAGGTCTGGAAACACCATATATTTT.

The CDR3 spells CASSLNSYEQYF. CDR3 DNA sequence: TGTGCCAGCAGCTTAAACAGCTACGAGCAGTACTTC. The chain is built from TRBV11-3 and TRBJ2-7; no definite D call. This CDR3 is built from 12 residues. CDR1 and CDR2 (germline): SGHNT, YENEEA. V was pared by 2 bases and J by 3 bases, with 5 bases between.

The chain carries TRBV7-9 and TRBJ1-4, with TRBD1 matching over 7 bases. Germline CDR1 reads SEHNR; CDR2 reads FQNEAQ (reference sequence). Trimming removed 1 base from V and 2 bases from J; junction bases left unmatched: 10. This CDR3 is built from 18 residues. CDR3 bases: TGTGCCAGCAGCTTAGAAAGGGGCGTCAGGGGGACTAATGAAAAACTGTTTTTT. Translating gives CASSLERGVRGTNEKLFF.

The genes are TRBV5-6 and TRBJ1-1; TRBD1 is a possible D gene (6 bases). CDR3 size: 14 residues. Per the germline V gene, CDR1 is SGHDT and CDR2 is YYEEEE. The V gene lost 4 bases and the J gene lost 5 bases, with 15 bases spanning the gap. The CDR3 DNA sequence: TGTGCCAGCAGCGGGAGGGGGGAGTGGACTGAAGCTTTCTTT. Its translation: CASSGRGEWTEAFF. Together with reference TRBV5-6 and TRBJ1-1, the CDR3 gives the full variable domain: DAGVTQSPTHLIKTRGQQVTLRCSPKSGHDTVSWYQQALGQGPQFIFQYYEEEERQRGNFPDRFSGHQFPNYSSELNVNALLLGDSALYLCASSGRGEWTEAFFGQGTRLTVV.

CDR3 nucleotide sequence: TGTGCCAGCGAGTTGGGTAGCGGAGAGTTCAATGAGCAGTTCTTC. Its protein product is CASELGSGEFNEQFF. This chain connects TRBV6-1 to TRBJ2-1; possibly TRBD2 for D (6 bases). V lost 8 bases and J lost 6, with 20 bases in between. The CDR3 has 15 amino acids. Germline loops: CDR1 MNHNS, CDR2 SASEGT.

V and J are TRBV7-9 and TRBJ1-2, with TRBD1 as a possible D gene (5 bases). Germline V CDR1 and CDR2: SEHNR, FQNEAQ (reference sequence). Trimming removed 5 bases from V and 4 bases from J, with 20 bases in between. The CDR3 length is 16 residues. The CDR3 protein is CASSESLLRGFYGYTF. The CDR3 DNA follows: TGTGCCAGCAGCGAAAGCTTGTTAAGGGGATTCTATGGCTACACCTTC.

The chain combines TRBV6-1 with TRBJ1-5; tentatively, D is TRBD1 (6 bases). Germline-derived CDR1 and CDR2 are MNHNS and SASEGT. The CDR3 consists of 14 residues. V lost 3 bases and J 7 bases, leaving 13 bases between the germline ends. In DNA, the CDR3 is TGTGCCAGCAGTGACGGGGGGCGACGGCAGCCCCAGCATTTT. This sequence encodes CASSDGGRRQPQHF.

This clone appeared a few times. This may be a read error, as it is one base from a much larger clone. Written as DNA, the CDR3 is TGTGCCAGCAGTGGACTAGCGGGGGGGCAAGAGACCCAGTACTTC. Protein product: CASSGLAGGQETQYF. The rearrangement links TRBV6-1 to TRBJ2-5; 14 nucleotides match TRBD2. Germline values: CDR1 MNHNS, CDR2 SASEGT. Losses at the gene ends were 4 bases for V and 2 bases for J; bases not matched to a gene: 0. The CDR3 consists of 15 residues.